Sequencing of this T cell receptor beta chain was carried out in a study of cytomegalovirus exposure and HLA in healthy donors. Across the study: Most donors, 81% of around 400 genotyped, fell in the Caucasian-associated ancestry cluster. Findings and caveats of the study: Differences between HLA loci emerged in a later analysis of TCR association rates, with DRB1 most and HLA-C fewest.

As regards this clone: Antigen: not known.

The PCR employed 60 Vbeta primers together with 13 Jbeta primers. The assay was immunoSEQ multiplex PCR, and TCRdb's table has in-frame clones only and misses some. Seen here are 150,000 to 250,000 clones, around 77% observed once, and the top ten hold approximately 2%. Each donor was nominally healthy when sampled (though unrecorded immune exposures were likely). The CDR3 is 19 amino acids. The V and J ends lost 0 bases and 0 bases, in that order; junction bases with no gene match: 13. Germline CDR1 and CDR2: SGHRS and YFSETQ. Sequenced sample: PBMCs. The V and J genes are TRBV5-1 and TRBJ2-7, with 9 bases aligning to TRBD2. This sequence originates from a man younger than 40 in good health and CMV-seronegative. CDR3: CASSLESSGMRIISYEQYF. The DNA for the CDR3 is TGCGCCAGCAGCTTGGAGTCTAGCGGGATGAGGATCATCTCCTACGAGCAGTACTTC.